Given below is one TCR beta chain in context. The sample originates from a study of cytomegalovirus exposure and HLA in healthy donors. Primers for the PCR totalled 60 Vbeta and 13 Jbeta. TCRdb's copy holds only in-frame clones and misses some; the assay was immunoSEQ multiplex PCR. This table has around 140,000 clones, approximately 82% appearing once. This TCR was recovered from a man aged 25 to 45 in good health and CMV-seropositive. Sequencing used PBMCs.

The CDR3 region is CASSVSRDRVHNEQFF. DNA for the CDR3: TGTGCCAGCAGCGTCTCCCGGGACAGGGTCCACAATGAGCAGTTCTTC. V usage is TRBV9 and J usage is TRBJ2-1; 9 bases line up with TRBD1. The CDR3 covers 16 residues. V lost 2 bases to trimming and J lost 5 bases; unmatched junction nucleotides: 8. Germline lookup yields CDR1 SGDLS and CDR2 YYNGEE.